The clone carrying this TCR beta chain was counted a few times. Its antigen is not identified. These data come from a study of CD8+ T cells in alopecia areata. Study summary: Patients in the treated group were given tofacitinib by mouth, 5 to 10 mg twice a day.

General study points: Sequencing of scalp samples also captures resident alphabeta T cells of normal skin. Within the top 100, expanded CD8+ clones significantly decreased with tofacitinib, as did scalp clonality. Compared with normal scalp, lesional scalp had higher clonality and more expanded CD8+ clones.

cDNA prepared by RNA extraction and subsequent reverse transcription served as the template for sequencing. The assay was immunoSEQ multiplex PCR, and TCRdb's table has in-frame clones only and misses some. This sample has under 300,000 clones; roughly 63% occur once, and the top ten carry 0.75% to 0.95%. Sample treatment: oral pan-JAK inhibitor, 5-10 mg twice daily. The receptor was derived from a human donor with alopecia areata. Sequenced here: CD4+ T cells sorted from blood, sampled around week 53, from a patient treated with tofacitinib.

CDR3 sequence reads: CASSPTPQGLSDTQYF. The CDR3 DNA reads as TGTGCCAGCAGCCCAACCCCACAGGGACTGTCAGATACGCAGTATTTT. The rearrangement uses TRBV7-3 and TRBJ2-3; D tentatively fits TRBD1 or TRBD2 (6 bases each). The CDR3 length is 16 residues. Germline V gives CDR1 SGHTA, CDR2 FQGTGA. Trimming took off 5 bases at V and 4 bases at J, with 19 bases between the two ends.